A single sample gave rise to the 9 T cell receptor beta chains below, sequenced in a study of shared clonotypes between healthy human individuals. The table came from immunoSEQ multiplex PCR; TCRdb's copy has only in-frame clones and leaves some out. Of millions of clones listed, approximately 90% are singletons. Sequenced material: naive CD4+ T cells sorted from blood. Subset: CD45RA+ positively selected. The origin of the receptors is a man younger than 35 in good health.

A note on this clone: Other nucleotide sequences in the sample specify the same CDR3. The chain recombines TRBV18 with TRBJ2-7; 8 nucleotides agree with TRBD2. After removal of 3 bases from V and 4 bases from J, the junction contained 2 bases not matched to a gene. The CDR3 runs 13 residues. Per germline, CDR1 KGHSH and CDR2 LQKENI. The CDR3 nucleotides read TGTGCCAGCTCACCCCCGGGGGGGTACGAGCAGTACTTC. Encoded protein: CASSPPGGYEQYF.

This chain uses TRBV15 with TRBJ1-2, with a weak D call TRBD1 (6 bases). The CDR3 has 14 residues. With 1 base removed from V and 7 bases from J, the gap between germline ends came to 13 bases. CDR1 LNHNV and CDR2 YYDKDF come from the germline V gene (reference sequence). The chain's CDR3 is CATSRAGVSSGYTF. The CDR3 nucleotides are TGTGCCACCAGCAGAGCAGGGGTGTCCTCTGGCTACACCTTC.

With respect to this clone: Distinct nucleotide sequences in the sample also encode this CDR3. The chain couples TRBV19 to TRBJ2-7, with D possibly called TRBD1 or TRBD2 (5 bases each). The CDR3 totals 15 residues. CDR1 is LNHDA, CDR2 SQIVND, per germline (reference sequence). Deletions cut 6 bases from V and 0 bases from J, with 15 bases between. CDR3: CASSPRGGLSYEQYF. As DNA, the CDR3 is TGTGCCAGTAGCCCAAGGGGCGGACTCTCCTACGAGCAGTACTTC.

This chain uses TRBV7-9 with TRBJ2-3, with D uncertain. Germline lookup yields CDR1 SEHNR and CDR2 FQNEAQ (reference sequence). Trimming pared 4 bases from V and 4 bases from J, leaving 9 bases between. This CDR3 contains 13 residues. The CDR3 DNA is TGTGCCAGCAGCTCCGAGATCCCAGATACGCAGTATTTT. As protein: CASSSEIPDTQYF.

This chain connects TRBV20-1 to TRBJ2-7, with D uncertain. In germline, CDR1 is DFQATT, CDR2 SNEGSKA (reference sequence). The V and J ends lost 2 bases and 4 bases respectively, with 6 bases between them. The CDR3 has 11 amino acids. CDR3 DNA sequence: TGCAGTGCTAGACAGGAGTACGAGCAGTACTTC. Amino acids: CSARQEYEQYF.

This clone has more than one count but fewer than ten. The V gene is TRBV5-1, the J gene TRBJ2-5; D is perhaps TRBD1 (6 bases). Germline V gives CDR1 SGHRS, CDR2 YFSETQ. Trimming pared 3 bases from V and 3 bases from J, leaving 9 bases between. The CDR3 runs to 13 residues. The CDR3 protein is CASSSWTEETQYF. The CDR3 nucleotides are TGCGCCAGCAGCTCCTGGACAGAAGAGACCCAGTACTTC. Based on the CDR3 plus reference TRBV5-1 and TRBJ2-5, the full variable domain is KAGVTQTPRYLIKTRGQQVTLSCSPISGHRSVSWYQQTPGQGLQFLFEYFSETQRNKGNFPGRFSGRQFSNSRSEMNVSTLELGDSALYLCASSSWTEETQYFGPGTRLLVL.

This chain joins TRBV4-3 and TRBJ2-5; 9 bases are shared with TRBD2. The J call is in doubt because the DNA end fits TRBJ2-7 better. The CDR3 has 15 residues. CDR1 is LGHNA, CDR2 YSLEER, per germline. CDR3 DNA sequence: TGCGCCAGCAGCCAAGGAGCGGGAGGTTCCTACGAGCAGTACTTC. Its translation: CASSQGAGGSYEQYF.

This sequence joins TRBV5-4 and TRBJ2-5; 8 bases are a match to TRBD1. The CDR3 runs to 14 residues. The junction had 4 bases not matched to a gene; V was cut back by 4 bases and J by 2 bases. Germline CDR1 SGHNT, CDR2 YYREEE (reference sequence). For the CDR3, the DNA is TGTGCCAGCAGCCCCGGGACAGGACAAGAGACCCAGTACTTC. It codes for CASSPGTGQETQYF.

The chain couples TRBV18 to TRBJ2-7; 8 bases match TRBD1. In germline, CDR1 is KGHSH, CDR2 LQKENI. CDR3 length equals 14 residues. J was trimmed by 3 bases and V by 3 bases; bases with no gene match: 4. The chain's CDR3 is CASSPGQDFYEQYF. The CDR3 nucleotides are TGTGCCAGCTCACCGGGACAGGACTTCTACGAGCAGTACTTC.